Listed below are T cell receptor beta chains from one sample, sequenced in a study of multiple sclerosis patients with progressive multifocal leukoencephalopathy. Method: immunoSEQ multiplex PCR; TCRdb's copy keeps in-frame clones and lacks some. Of 25,000 to 35,000 clones detected, roughly 90% appear once; the ten largest clones hold over 1.2%. The material sequenced was PBMCs, taken from a patient treated with natalizumab. The receptors here all came from a human donor with multiple sclerosis. Each CDR3 is given with its conserved first and last residue. A D gene is named only where the DNA matches it firmly. The size field is filled for only some rows; it gives once, few, many or a size class.

clone size	V gene	J gene	CDR3 length	D gene	CDR3 DNA	CDR3 protein
-	TRBV19	TRBJ1-1	15	-	TGTGCCAGTAGTATAAGGGACGGAATGAACACTGAAGCTTTCTTT	CASSIRDGMNTEAFF
-	TRBV19	TRBJ2-3	15	TRBD2	TGTGCCAGTATGACCCTAGCGGGAGACGCAGATACGCAGTATTTT	CASMTLAGDADTQYF
-	TRBV28	TRBJ1-1	14	-	TGTGCCAGCACCCTCTTGGTAGGTGACACTGAAGCTTTCTTT	CASTLLVGDTEAFF
-	TRBV11-2	TRBJ1-2	15	-	TGTGCCAGCAGCAAGAACCGCAGGGGAGACTATGGCTACACCTTC	CASSKNRRGDYGYTF
-	TRBV19	TRBJ2-1	13	-	TGTGCCAGTAGTATAGCCGGGAGTCGTGAGCAGTTCTTC	CASSIAGSREQFF
-	TRBV5-1	TRBJ2-5	12	-	TGCGCCAGCAGGAGGCGGATTGAGACCCAGTACTTC	CASRRRIETQYF
-	TRBV27	TRBJ1-5	15	-	TGTGCCAGCAGAGCCTACCGGGACTTCAATCAGCCCCAGCATTTT	CASRAYRDFNQPQHF
-	TRBV5-1	TRBJ2-3	16	-	TGCGCCAGCAGCTTACCCGTTCTGCCTGGCACAGATACGCAGTATTTT	CASSLPVLPGTDTQYF
-	TRBV19	TRBJ2-7	15	TRBD1	TGTGCCAGTAGTATATGGGGACAGGGTAAAAACGAGCAGTACTTC	CASSIWGQGKNEQYF
-	TRBV2	TRBJ1-4	15	-	TGTGCCAGCAGTGGGGGTCGAGCAACTAATGAAAAACTGTTTTTT	CASSGGRATNEKLFF
-	TRBV2	TRBJ2-1	14	-	TGTGCCAGCAGCCCCACCTACACTCGGAATGAGCAGTTCTTC	CASSPTYTRNEQFF
-	TRBV2	TRBJ2-7	16	TRBD2	TGTGCCAGCACCGGGACTAGCGGGGTGAGCTCCTACGAGCAGTACTTC	CASTGTSGVSSYEQYF
-	TRBV19	TRBJ2-7	14	-	TGTGCCAGTAGAACTGACAGGCATTCGGACGAGCAGTACTTC	CASRTDRHSDEQYF
-	TRBV7-3	TRBJ2-1	16	-	TGTGCCAGCAGCCCCCTTAGCGGAAGCTCCTACAATGAGCAGTTCTTC	CASSPLSGSSYNEQFF
-	TRBV2	TRBJ1-5	15	-	TGTGCCAGCTGGGGGGACATCTATAGCAATCAGCCCCAGCATTTT	CASWGDIYSNQPQHF
once	TRBV28	TRBJ2-1	12	-	TGTGCCAGCAGCCTGAGGGGGGATGAGCAGTTCTTC	CASSLRGDEQFF
once	TRBV18	TRBJ1-2	14	TRBD1	TGTGCCAGCTCACCTAAACAGGGGACCTATGGCTACACCTTC	CASSPKQGTYGYTF
few	TRBV2	TRBJ2-7	14	TRBD2	TGTGCCAGCAGTACCGGGACTAGCAAACACGAGCAGTACTTC	CASSTGTSKHEQYF
-	TRBV7-9	TRBJ2-2	11	-	TGTGCCAGCAGCTACACCGGGGAGCTGTTTTTT	CASSYTGELFF
-	TRBV6-1	TRBJ2-7	16	-	TGTGCCAGCAGTGCCGTGGGACTCTTACGTTCCTACGAGCAGTACTTC	CASSAVGLLRSYEQYF
-	TRBV29-1	TRBJ2-1	12	-	TGCAGCGGGTCCCAGGGGCGGAATGAGCAGTTCTTC	CSGSQGRNEQFF
once	TRBV7-2	TRBJ2-1	13	-	TGTGCCAGCAGCTTCGACCGGCGCGTGGAGCAGTTCTTC	CASSFDRRVEQFF
-	TRBV29-1	TRBJ1-2	14	TRBD1	TGCAGCGTTGAAGGGACAGGGCTAAACTATGGCTACACCTTC	CSVEGTGLNYGYTF
once	TRBV25-1	TRBJ2-1	15	-	TGTGCCAGCAAAAGTTCGGGGAGCTCCTACAATGAGCAGTTCTTC	CASKSSGSSYNEQFF
-	TRBV5-6	TRBJ1-4	12	-	TGTGCCAGCAGCTTGGTAGGCGAAAAACTGTTTTTT	CASSLVGEKLFF
-	TRBV5-1	TRBJ1-4	15	TRBD1	TGCGCCAGCAGCGCCGGGACAGTAACTAATGAAAAACTGTTTTTT	CASSAGTVTNEKLFF
-	TRBV11-2	TRBJ2-7	16	TRBD2	TGTGCCAGCAGCTTCCCATTGGGCGGGAGACGGCACGAGCAGTACTTC	CASSFPLGGRRHEQYF
-	TRBV4-3	TRBJ1-5	13	-	TGCGCCAGCAGCCAAGAACACGGGCAGCCCCAGCATTTT	CASSQEHGQPQHF
-	TRBV27	TRBJ2-6	14	-	TGTGCCAGCAGGGCCCTCTCTGGGGCCAACGTCCTGACTTTC	CASRALSGANVLTF
-	TRBV7-2	TRBJ2-3	15	TRBD2	TGTGCCAGCATCCCTAGCGGGGTGGGCCTTGGCACGCAGTATTTT	CASIPSGVGLGTQYF
-	TRBV5-1	TRBJ1-1	14	TRBD1	TGCGCCAGCAGTTCAAATACAGGGGGCGCTGAAGCTTTCTTT	CASSSNTGGAEAFF